This entry lists 15 T cell receptor beta chains sequenced from one sample in a study of T cell changes during pregnancy in multiple sclerosis. Generated by immunoSEQ multiplex PCR, the TCRdb table keeps only in-frame clones and is missing some. The top ten clones hold about 6.4% of a sample with about 60,000 clones, 90% of them seen once. Sequenced material: peripheral blood, taken in the third trimester of pregnancy. The receptors come from a female donor in good health, enrolled as a control in a pregnancy study.

There are a few counts of this clone. For the CDR3, the DNA is TGTGCCACCAGCCACTCGGACAGGGTCACTGAAGCTTTCTTT. It is translated as CATSHSDRVTEAFF. The chain has TRBV15 and TRBJ1-1; 8 bases agree with TRBD1. The CDR3 has 14 amino acids. Trimming removed 5 bases from V and 4 bases from J; junction bases left unmatched: 6. In germline, CDR1 is LNHNV, CDR2 YYDKDF (reference sequence). Full variable domain (remainder filled in from reference TRBV15 and TRBJ1-1): DAMVIQNPRYQVTQFGKPVTLSCSQTLNHNVMYWYQQKSSQAPKLLFHYYDKDFNNEADTPDNFQSRRPNTSFCFLDIRSPGLGDTAMYLCATSHSDRVTEAFFGQGTRLTVV.

V and J are TRBV6-5 and TRBJ1-5; 10 nucleotides align to TRBD1. The CDR3 totals 15 residues. Trimming took 6 bases from V and 6 from J; bases not matched to a gene: 8. The germline CDR1 and CDR2 sequences are MNHEY and SVGAGI. CDR3 region: CASRPDRGLAQPQHF. DNA for the CDR3: TGTGCCAGCAGGCCCGACAGGGGGCTAGCTCAGCCCCAGCATTTT.

This chain connects TRBV5-8 to TRBJ1-1, with 9 positions matching TRBD1. Germline CDR1 and CDR2: SGHTS and YDEGEE. V shed 4 bases, J shed 7 bases, and the junction held 11 bases outside the gene matches. The CDR3 loop spans 15 amino acids. CDR3 in amino acids: CASSVQGAPAGEAFF. The CDR3 nucleotides are TGTGCCAGCAGCGTACAGGGGGCGCCCGCCGGTGAAGCTTTCTTT.

This clone was detected once. This rearrangement joins TRBV5-1 to TRBJ2-7, with a weak D call TRBD1 (6 bases). The CDR3 loop spans 16 amino acids. CDR1 SGHRS and CDR2 YFSETQ come from the germline V gene. V was pared by 2 bases and J by 4 bases, with 19 bases between. The CDR3 here is CASSFSPTGSEYEQYF. In DNA form, the CDR3 reads TGCGCCAGCAGCTTCAGCCCGACAGGATCTGAATACGAGCAGTACTTC.

This clone was counted once. This chain links TRBV5-4 with TRBJ2-1; TRBD2 matches 13 bases. The CDR3 loop spans 15 amino acids. The V gene's germline CDR1 is SGHNT and CDR2 YYREEE (reference sequence). V shed 4 bases and J 9 bases; nucleotides not matched to a gene: 7. The CDR3 sequence: CASSAGLAGVAEQFF. CDR3 in DNA: TGTGCCAGCAGCGCAGGACTAGCGGGAGTCGCTGAGCAGTTCTTC.

The rearrangement links TRBV18 to TRBJ1-1; tentatively, D is TRBD1 (5 bases). There are 14 residues in the CDR3. The germline V gene has CDR1 KGHSH and CDR2 LQKENI. The V gene lost 5 bases and the J gene lost 5 bases, with 15 bases spanning the gap. CDR3 coding DNA: TGTGCCAGCTCAGCGGGGGGAGTAGGAACTGAAGCTTTCTTT. It translates to CASSAGGVGTEAFF.

This clone appeared once. The chain recombines TRBV19 with TRBJ1-5; D perhaps matches TRBD1 (6 bases). CDR3 length: 15 residues. V was clipped by 1 base and J by 0 bases, with 7 bases between them. Germline CDR1 is LNHDA and CDR2 is SQIVND (reference sequence). The CDR3 DNA reads TGTGCCAGTAGTATAGGGACAGCTAGCAATCAGCCCCAGCATTTT. Translated: CASSIGTASNQPQHF. The full variable domain, in which reference TRBV19 and TRBJ1-5 provide the parts outside the CDR3, is DGGITQSPKYLFRKEGQNVTLSCEQNLNHDAMYWYRQDPGQGLRLIYYSQIVNDFQKGDIAEGYSVSREKKESFPLTVTSAQKNPTAFYLCASSIGTASNQPQHFGDGTRLSIL.

This chain uses TRBV4-1 with TRBJ1-1; D unclear. V gave up 1 base and J gave up 8 bases, with 17 bases separating them. This CDR3 is 15 amino acids long. Germline lookup yields CDR1 MGHRA and CDR2 YSYEKL. The CDR3 sequence: CASSQAAGWKGEAFF. The CDR3 DNA is TGCGCCAGCAGCCAAGCGGCGGGGTGGAAGGGCGAAGCTTTCTTT.

The V call is TRBV12-5, the J call TRBJ2-7; a weak D match, TRBD2 (5 bases). The V and J ends lost 0 bases and 0 bases respectively, with 15 bases between them. Per germline, CDR1 LGHNT and CDR2 FRNRAP. The CDR3 runs to 17 residues. The CDR3 DNA reads TGTGCTAGTGGTTTGGTAACCTCCCTAGCTGCCTCCTACGAGCAGTACTTC. As protein: CASGLVTSLAASYEQYF.

This chain uses TRBV30 with TRBJ2-2; maybe TRBD1 (6 bases). Trimming took 5 bases from V and 1 from J, leaving 11 bases between them. This CDR3 spans 14 amino acids. Germline V CDR1 and CDR2: GTSNPN, SVGIG (reference sequence). CDR3 in amino acids: CAWGQHLNTGELFF. The CDR3 bases are TGTGCCTGGGGACAGCACTTGAACACCGGGGAGCTGTTTTTT.

The chain uses TRBV18 and TRBJ2-7; 7 bases match TRBD2. CDR1 is KGHSH and CDR2 is LQKENI in the germline V gene. The CDR3 totals 16 residues. V trimming: 3 bases; J trimming: 3 bases; junction bases outside the gene matches: 11. The CDR3 region is CASSPASAGAFYEQYF. The CDR3, as DNA: TGTGCCAGCTCACCCGCCTCGGCGGGAGCTTTCTACGAGCAGTACTTC.

This sequence joins TRBV4-3 and TRBJ2-5; a possible D gene is TRBD2 (5 bases). The CDR3 length is 14 residues. Germline V gene lookup returns CDR1 LGHNA and CDR2 YSLEER. V lost 1 base and J 5 bases, leaving 11 bases between the germline ends. The CDR3 region is CASSQADGVETQYF. CDR3 nucleotides: TGCGCCAGCAGCCAAGCGGACGGGGTCGAGACCCAGTACTTC.

The chain is built from TRBV28 and TRBJ2-1; 7 nucleotides line up with TRBD2. Per germline, CDR1 MDHEN and CDR2 SYDVKM. With 3 bases clipped from V and 2 bases from J, the junction kept 7 bases outside the gene matches. This CDR3 contains 16 residues. The CDR3 DNA sequence: TGTGCCAGCAGTTTCAACCAGGGAGGGCCCTACAATGAGCAGTTCTTC. It encodes CASSFNQGGPYNEQFF.

Turning to this clone: In the same sample, other DNA sequences code for this CDR3. The chain couples TRBV18 to TRBJ2-7; 10 positions match TRBD2. CDR1 and CDR2 from the germline V gene are KGHSH and LQKENI. Germline trimming cut 3 bases from V and 0 bases from J; bases unmatched to any gene: 2. CDR3 length equals 15 residues. This CDR3 is CASSPRTSGSYEQYF. Here the CDR3 DNA reads TGTGCCAGCTCACCTAGGACTAGCGGCTCCTACGAGCAGTACTTC.

This clone came up a few times. The genes are TRBV9 and TRBJ2-3; 9 nucleotides line up with TRBD2. V shed 4 bases, J shed 5 bases, and the junction held 14 bases outside the gene matches. The CDR3 loop spans 17 amino acids. Germline V gives CDR1 SGDLS, CDR2 YYNGEE. This CDR3 is CASSPAPRLAELDTQYF. The CDR3 nucleotides are TGTGCCAGCAGCCCCGCCCCCAGACTAGCGGAGCTAGATACGCAGTATTTT.